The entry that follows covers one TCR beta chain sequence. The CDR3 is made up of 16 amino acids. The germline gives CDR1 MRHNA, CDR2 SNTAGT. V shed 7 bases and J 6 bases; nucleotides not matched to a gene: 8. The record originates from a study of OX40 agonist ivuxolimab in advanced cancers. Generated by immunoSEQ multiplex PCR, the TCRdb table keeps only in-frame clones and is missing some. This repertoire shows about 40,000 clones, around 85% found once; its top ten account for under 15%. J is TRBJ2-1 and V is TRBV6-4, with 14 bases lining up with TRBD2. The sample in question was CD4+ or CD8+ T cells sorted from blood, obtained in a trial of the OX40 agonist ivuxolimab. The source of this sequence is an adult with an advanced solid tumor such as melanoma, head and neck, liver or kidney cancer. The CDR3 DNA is TGTGCCAGCACCTCGACTAGCGGGAGGGCCCCCAATGAGCAGTTCTTC. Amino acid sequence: CASTSTSGRAPNEQFF.